The 24 T cell receptor beta chains in this list originate from one sample, sequenced in a study of blood T cell repertoires in COVID-19. The data were produced by immunoSEQ multiplex PCR, yet TCRdb's version contains in-frame clones alone and is incomplete. The table has approximately 140,000 clones, less than 85% seen once. Source material: peripheral blood. The receptors derive from a woman of 80 years or more with acute or convalescent COVID-19.

The chain joins TRBV10-3 to TRBJ2-3, with 8 bases that match TRBD1. V trimming: 11 bases; J trimming: 0 bases; junction bases outside the gene matches: 7. This CDR3 region has 14 residues. Germline V gives CDR1 ENHRY, CDR2 SYGVKD. The CDR3 region is CAVRQGTSTDTQYF. The CDR3 DNA is TGTGCCGTCCGACAGGGGACAAGCACAGATACGCAGTATTTT.

V usage is TRBV5-1 and J usage is TRBJ2-5; 7 bases are shared with TRBD1. The CDR3 is 15 residues long. V shed 2 bases, J shed 1 base, and the junction held 5 bases outside the gene matches. Germline CDR1 and CDR2: SGHRS and YFSETQ. The DNA for the CDR3 is TGCGCCAGCAGCTTCGGCAGGGGGTCCCAAGAGACCCAGTACTTC. It codes for CASSFGRGSQETQYF.

This clone was observed a single time. V is TRBV5-1 and J is TRBJ2-7, with no clear D. Germline CDR1 reads SGHRS; CDR2 reads YFSETQ. The CDR3 length is 13 residues. V dropped 1 base and J dropped 5 bases, with 10 bases sitting between them. Written as DNA, the CDR3 is TGCGCCAGCAGCTTGCTAGAAATCAACGAGCAGTACTTC. As protein: CASSLLEINEQYF.

CDR3 sequence (DNA): TGTGCCAGCAGTGCCTCGTGGAGCGGGGGCGGCGGTGAGCAGTTCTTC. This codes for CASSASWSGGGGEQFF. The chain couples TRBV6-1 to TRBJ2-1, with TRBD2 matching 8 bases. With 4 bases clipped from V and 9 bases from J, the junction kept 14 bases outside the gene matches. There are 16 residues in the CDR3. The germline V gene encodes CDR1 MNHNS and CDR2 SASEGT.

This rearrangement joins TRBV6-4 to TRBJ1-2, with D possibly being TRBD1 (5 bases). Germline V gene lookup returns CDR1 MRHNA and CDR2 SNTAGT. Trimming took 3 bases from V and 2 from J, leaving 10 bases between them. The CDR3 spans 14 residues. CDR3 coding DNA: TGTGCCAGCAGTGAGCGGGGCAGCAACTATGGCTACACCTTC. It translates to CASSERGSNYGYTF.

The J gene is TRBJ2-7, the V gene TRBV24-1; D unclear. The CDR3 loop spans 14 amino acids. The V gene lost 5 bases and the J gene lost 0 bases, with 10 bases spanning the gap. In germline, CDR1 is KGHDR, CDR2 SFDVKD. CDR3 sequence reads: CATSVRVSSYEQYF. The CDR3 DNA reads as TGTGCCACCAGTGTTCGGGTTAGCTCCTACGAGCAGTACTTC.

The chain is built from TRBV7-9 and TRBJ2-3, with D tentatively TRBD2 (5 bases). This CDR3 region has 14 residues. V lost 3 bases and J lost 5, with 12 bases in between. Germline V lookup: CDR1 SEHNR, CDR2 FQNEAQ (reference sequence). The DNA of the CDR3 is TGTGCCAGCAGCTTTGGTAGCGACGGAGATACGCAGTATTTT. Amino acids: CASSFGSDGDTQYF.

The gene calls are TRBV4-3 and TRBJ1-1; D not certain. The CDR3 loop spans 15 amino acids. The germline V gene encodes CDR1 LGHNA and CDR2 YSLEER. Trimming took 3 bases from V and 0 from J, leaving 11 bases between them. The CDR3 DNA reads TGCGCCAGCAGCCATGCGGGGTTAATGAACACTGAAGCTTTCTTT. It encodes CASSHAGLMNTEAFF.

V usage is TRBV6-2 or TRBV6-3 and J usage is TRBJ2-1; D call uncertain. Per germline, CDR1 MNHEY and CDR2 SVGEGT. This CDR3 is 11 amino acids long. The V gene lost 6 bases and the J gene lost 7 bases, with 7 bases spanning the gap. As DNA, the CDR3 is TGTGCCAGCAGCCACAAGAATGAGCAGTTCTTC. Its translation is CASSHKNEQFF.

Only a few counts were recorded for this clone. J is TRBJ1-6 and V is TRBV7-2; the match to TRBD1 covers 10 bases. The V gene end was trimmed by 1 base and the J gene end by 7 bases; junction bases not matched to a gene: 4. The CDR3 is 16 residues long. Germline values: CDR1 SGHTA, CDR2 FQGNSA. CDR3 nucleotide sequence: TGTGCCAGCAGCTTAGACACGGGACAGGGGAATTCACCCCTCCACTTT. Its translation is CASSLDTGQGNSPLHF.

V gene TRBV20-1 combines with J gene TRBJ2-5, with a possible D match to TRBD1 (6 bases). Germline-derived CDR1 and CDR2 are DFQATT and SNEGSKA (reference sequence). The CDR3 extends over 15 amino acids. V lost 3 bases to trimming and J lost 2 bases, with 16 bases between them. The CDR3 nucleotides read TGCAGTGCTAGTTCGGTTGGACAGAATCAAGAGACCCAGTACTTC. It encodes CSASSVGQNQETQYF.

This chain uses TRBV11-2 with TRBJ1-6; D ambiguous. Deletions cut 5 bases from V and 0 bases from J, with 8 bases between. CDR1 and CDR2 (germline): SGHAT, FQNNGV. The CDR3 has 15 amino acids. The DNA for the CDR3 is TGTGCCAGCAGCCCGGGGAGCTCCTATAATTCACCCCTCCACTTT. Amino acids: CASSPGSSYNSPLHF.

The V call is TRBV5-6, the J call TRBJ2-5; possible D gene TRBD2, 6 bases. Trimming took off 4 bases at V and 2 bases at J, with 18 bases between the two ends. This CDR3 is built from 16 residues. Germline CDR1 and CDR2: SGHDT and YYEEEE. The CDR3: CASSKAGRGKQETQYF. The CDR3 region has the DNA TGTGCCAGCAGCAAGGCGGGGAGAGGGAAACAAGAGACCCAGTACTTC. Complete variable domain (other parts from reference TRBV5-6 and TRBJ2-5): DAGVTQSPTHLIKTRGQQVTLRCSPKSGHDTVSWYQQALGQGPQFIFQYYEEEERQRGNFPDRFSGHQFPNYSSELNVNALLLGDSALYLCASSKAGRGKQETQYFGPGTRLLVL.

The CDR3 DNA follows: TGTGCCAGTAGTATTGGAAGTCCGGGGAGGAACACCGGGGAGCTGTTTTTT. Amino acids: CASSIGSPGRNTGELFF. This chain joins TRBV19 and TRBJ2-2; a possible D gene is TRBD2 (5 bases). Germline lookup yields CDR1 LNHDA and CDR2 SQIVND (reference sequence). Between the trimmed V and J ends, which lost 3 bases and 1 base, there was a span of 15 bases. CDR3 length: 17 residues.

The chain uses TRBV12-2 and TRBJ2-1; the table's D call, TRBD2, has no DNA check behind it. TRBV12-2 constitutes a pseudogene. The CDR3 loop spans 16 amino acids. The CDR3 nucleotides read TGTGCAAGTCGCGGTCCGGGGGTCTACTCCTACAATGAGCAGTTCTTC. As protein: CASRGPGVYSYNEQFF.

This chain uses TRBV2 with TRBJ1-5; possibly TRBD1 for D (6 bases). In germline, CDR1 is SNHLY, CDR2 FYNNEI. Trimming took off 5 bases at V and 2 bases at J, with 16 bases between the two ends. The CDR3 spans 16 residues. CDR3 sequence: CASSLDPGHGNQPQHF. The CDR3 nucleotides read TGTGCCAGCAGTCTAGATCCGGGACACGGCAATCAGCCCCAGCATTTT.

This chain uses TRBV30 with TRBJ1-5, with a tentative D call TRBD1 (6 bases). The CDR3 sequence is 13 residues long. V was cut by 2 bases and J by 9 bases, with 14 bases left in between. CDR1 and CDR2 from the germline V gene are GTSNPN and SVGIG (reference sequence). This CDR3 is CAWSSRGKGPQHF. The CDR3 nucleotides are TGTGCCTGGAGTAGCAGGGGTAAGGGGCCCCAGCATTTT.

The chain links TRBV4-1 to TRBJ1-1; D is undetermined. V lost 4 bases and J lost 1, with 10 bases in between. This CDR3 region has 14 residues. The germline CDR1 and CDR2 sequences are MGHRA and YSYEKL. The CDR3 spells CASSLTEGNTEAFF. The CDR3 coding sequence is TGCGCCAGCAGCCTAACAGAGGGGAACACTGAAGCTTTCTTT.

V gene TRBV5-8 combines with J gene TRBJ2-7; 7 bases fit TRBD2. CDR1 and CDR2 (germline): SGHTS, YDEGEE. The CDR3 is 14 residues long. V lost 2 bases to trimming and J lost 5 bases; unmatched junction nucleotides: 7. The CDR3 spells CASSFRGVRNEQYF. CDR3 bases: TGTGCCAGCAGCTTCCGGGGGGTAAGGAACGAGCAGTACTTC.

This clone was recorded once. The V gene is TRBV18, the J gene TRBJ2-2; the D gene is possibly TRBD1 (5 bases). In germline, CDR1 is KGHSH, CDR2 LQKENI. The CDR3 is made up of 16 amino acids. The germline V and J ends were trimmed by 1 base and 3 bases, with 12 bases remaining between them. CDR3 sequence (DNA): TGTGCCAGCTCACCACTACAGACAGCTGACACCGGGGAGCTGTTTTTT. This encodes CASSPLQTADTGELFF. Drawing the rest from reference TRBV18 and TRBJ2-2, the complete variable domain is NAGVMQNPRHLVRRRGQEARLRCSPMKGHSHVYWYRQLPEEGLKFMVYLQKENIIDESGMPKERFSAEFPKEGPSILRIQQVVRGDSAAYFCASSPLQTADTGELFFGEGSRLTVL.

The V and J genes are TRBV7-2 and TRBJ2-1, with 9 bases aligning to TRBD2. V shed 5 bases, J shed 7 bases, and the junction held 9 bases outside the gene matches. The CDR3 loop spans 15 amino acids. Germline lookup yields CDR1 SGHTA and CDR2 FQGNSA. The CDR3 DNA sequence: TGTGCCAGCAGCGAAAGCGGGAGGTCGGGGAATGAGCAGTTCTTC. Translated: CASSESGRSGNEQFF.

DNA for the CDR3: TGTGCCAGCAGTTCGGCCGAGTCCACGGGGAACACCGGGGAGCTGTTTTTT. The encoded protein is CASSSAESTGNTGELFF. The V and J genes are TRBV6-2 or TRBV6-3 and TRBJ2-2; D uncertain. Germline V CDR1 and CDR2: MNHEY, SVGEGT. V lost 4 bases, J lost 1 base, and 16 bases lay in between. The CDR3 runs 17 residues.

This chain links TRBV21-1 with TRBJ1-6; TRBD1, the table's D call, lacks a check against the DNA. TRBV21-1 is a documented pseudogene. This CDR3 has 17 residues. Here the CDR3 DNA reads TGTGCCAGCAGCAAAGTTGGGGCAGGGAAAGTTAATTCACCCCTCCACTTT. This encodes CASSKVGAGKVNSPLHF.

This chain uses TRBV7-9 with TRBJ1-4; 7 nucleotides match TRBD1. The trim removed 5 bases at V and 7 bases at J, leaving 7 bases unmatched. Per germline, CDR1 SEHNR and CDR2 FQNEAQ (reference sequence). The CDR3 has 14 amino acids. CDR3 sequence reads: CASSPTGWGEKLFF. Here the CDR3 DNA reads TGTGCCAGCAGCCCGACAGGGTGGGGTGAAAAACTGTTTTTT.